This T cell receptor (beta chain) was obtained from a study of monozygotic twins with inflammatory bowel disease. The template-switching step introduced UMIs that carried a 6-nucleotide sample barcode. TCRdb re-analyzed the 5' RACE reads; it lists each CDR3 protein once, without DNA. The sample has about 160,000 distinct CDR3 sequences, and its top ten clones hold approximately 7.4%. There are 14 residues in the CDR3. CDR1 and CDR2 (germline): MNHEY, SVGEGT. In regard to this clonotype: Antigen: not known.

Findings and caveats of the study: Results did not support any single strong IBD-associated signal or clonotype.

The sequence was obtained from a human donor with ulcerative colitis or Crohn's disease, or a healthy co-twin of an affected twin (not recorded which). The sequenced sample was blood. J is TRBJ1-6 and V is TRBV6-2 or TRBV6-3; TCRdb gives TRBD1 as the D gene, but with no DNA this cannot be confirmed. CDR3 sequence: CASSPTGEDSPLHF.